The present T cell receptor beta chain was sequenced within a study of T-cell reconstitution after alpha-beta-depleted transplantation in children. General observations from the study: The origin of alpha-beta T cells about two months after transplant was reportedly several hundred expanded graft clones. Newly made T cells mostly supplied T-cell counts and diversity one year after transplant. Some patients' high day-60 TCRbeta diversity was attributed to recipient cells surviving conditioning.

As regards this clonotype: Its antigen remains unknown.

Unique molecular identifiers featured in how the TCRbeta library was prepared. TCRdb re-called the PCR reads with MiXCR, one entry per CDR3 protein. The sample records fewer than 450,000 distinct CDR3 sequences, under 20% being singletons. This receptor was identified in a male patient aged 2-9 years who had a stem cell transplant for acute lymphoblastic leukemia, so the T cells may come from the graft donor. Sequencing was performed on PBMCs, mostly from graft donor cells, taken 360 days after TCRalphabeta/CD19-depleted stem cell transplant.

The CDR3 loop reads CASSQTSTGSRELFF. DNA for the CDR3: TGCGCCAGCAGCCAAACGTCGACAGGGTCCCGGGAGCTGTTTTTT. V and J are TRBV4-1 and TRBJ2-2, with TRBD1 identical over 7 bases. Trimming removed 2 bases from V and 9 bases from J; junction bases left unmatched: 9. CDR1 is MGHRA, CDR2 YSYEKL, per germline. The CDR3 loop spans 15 amino acids.